This TCR beta chain was captured by sequencing in a study of immune cell composition in non-small cell lung cancer. CDR3 length: 17 amino acids. Germline V gene data show CDR1 as MNHEY and CDR2 as SMNVEV (reference sequence). V lost 0 bases, J lost 0 bases, and 9 bases lay in between. Repertoires were generated with immunoSEQ multiplex PCR, while TCRdb's copy carries only in-frame clones and drops some. The sample lists some 1,500 clones; around 66% were seen once. The gene calls are TRBV27 and TRBJ1-6; D is undetermined. The sequencing input was lung tumor tissue. The source is a human donor with non-small cell lung cancer. In DNA, the CDR3 is TGTGCCAGCAGTTTATCCGAGGCGAGCTCCTATAATTCACCCCTCCACTTT. It yields the protein CASSLSEASSYNSPLHF.